Shown below are 10 T cell receptor beta chains from a single sample sequenced in a study of T-cell reconstitution after alpha-beta-depleted transplantation in children. It was with unique molecular identifiers that the TCRbeta library was prepared. Each CDR3 protein gets one entry after TCRdb re-called the PCR reads with MiXCR. The sample lists more than 550,000 distinct CDR3 sequences; roughly a tenth were seen once. Sequenced material: PBMCs from the stem cell graft donor, taken from the stem cell graft. The receptors here all came from a human donor who donated a stem cell graft to a child with acute myeloid leukemia.

This clonotype was detected many times. The DNA for the CDR3 is TGTGCCAGCAGCTTTCGGCTAGCGGTGTACAATGAGCAGTTCTTC. Its translation is CASSFRLAVYNEQFF. The V gene is TRBV5-4, the J gene TRBJ2-1, with 7 positions matching TRBD2. V lost 2 bases, J lost 4 bases, and 6 bases stayed unmatched. This CDR3 is 15 amino acids long. Looked up from germline, CDR1 is SGHNT and CDR2 is YYREEE (reference sequence).

This rearrangement joins TRBV5-1 to TRBJ1-2; the match to TRBD1 covers 8 bases. J lost 2 bases, V lost 2 bases, and 5 bases had no gene match. Per the germline V gene, CDR1 is SGHRS and CDR2 is YFSETQ. The CDR3 runs to 15 residues. Here the CDR3 reads CASSLGGQGNYGYTF. The CDR3 bases are TGCGCCAGCAGCTTAGGTGGACAGGGAAACTATGGCTACACCTTC.

This clonotype came up a few times. This sequence joins TRBV2 and TRBJ1-4; unclear D gene. V was trimmed by 6 bases and J by 8 bases, leaving 7 bases between them. The CDR3 loop spans 11 amino acids. Germline V CDR1 and CDR2: SNHLY, FYNNEI. CDR3 region: CASRHEEKLFF. CDR3 bases: TGTGCCAGCAGGCACGAGGAAAAACTGTTTTTT.

The chain carries TRBV7-2 and TRBJ1-2; D gene uncertain. The CDR3 loop spans 16 amino acids. The germline CDR1 and CDR2 sequences are SGHTA and FQGNSA. V was trimmed by 2 bases and J by 4 bases, leaving 17 bases between them. CDR3 amino acids: CASSLSTSSVIYGYTF. CDR3 nucleotides: TGTGCCAGCAGCTTAAGTACCTCATCCGTAATCTATGGCTACACCTTC.

J is TRBJ2-3 and V is TRBV9; D call uncertain. Germline V gene data show CDR1 as SGDLS and CDR2 as YYNGEE. The CDR3 runs 15 residues. With 2 bases removed from V and 2 bases from J, the gap between germline ends came to 12 bases. DNA of the CDR3: TGTGCCAGCAGCGTGGTGGGGTGGCCCACAGATACGCAGTATTTT. Amino acids: CASSVVGWPTDTQYF. Combining the CDR3 with reference TRBV9 and TRBJ2-3 gives the whole variable domain DSGVTQTPKHLITATGQRVTLRCSPRSGDLSVYWYQQSLDQGLQFLIQYYNGEERAKGNILERFSAQQFPDLHSELNLSSLELGDSALYFCASSVVGWPTDTQYFGPGTRLTVL.

This clonotype was counted ten times or more. J is TRBJ2-4 and V is TRBV6-2 or TRBV6-3; D call uncertain. Germline-derived CDR1 and CDR2 are MNHEY and SVGEGT. Trimming left V 2 bases short and J 0 bases short, with 20 bases between. This CDR3 is 19 amino acids long. The chain's CDR3 is CASSYGPLVGTSAKNIQYF. The CDR3 bases are TGTGCCAGCAGTTACGGTCCCCTTGTGGGCACATCAGCCAAAAACATTCAGTACTTC.

The chain recombines TRBV5-1 with TRBJ1-1, with D hard to call. Germline V gene data show CDR1 as SGHRS and CDR2 as YFSETQ. Trimming pared 4 bases from V and 0 bases from J, leaving 10 bases between. The CDR3 spans 14 residues. The CDR3 coding sequence is TGCGCCAGCAGCCTCAGCTACATGAACACTGAAGCTTTCTTT. This sequence encodes CASSLSYMNTEAFF.

The rearrangement uses TRBV7-6 and TRBJ2-1; 10 nucleotides line up with TRBD2. Trimming at V came to 1 base and at J to 9 bases, leaving 9 bases not matched to a gene. The CDR3 contains 16 residues. In germline, CDR1 is SGHVS, CDR2 FNYEAQ. CDR3: CASSLGASGREGEQFF. The CDR3 DNA follows: TGTGCCAGCAGCTTAGGGGCTAGCGGGAGAGAGGGTGAGCAGTTCTTC.

Only a few counts were recorded for this clonotype. The CDR3 loop is CASSPGTAPYEQYF. CDR3 coding DNA: TGTGCCAGCAGTCCCGGGACAGCCCCCTACGAGCAGTACTTC. The V call is TRBV6-1, the J call TRBJ2-7, with 7 bases that match TRBD1. The CDR3 extends over 14 amino acids. Germline CDR1 MNHNS, CDR2 SASEGT. Trimming removed 5 bases from V and 2 bases from J; junction bases left unmatched: 6.

This clonotype was counted between two and nine times. The chain is built from TRBV20-1 and TRBJ1-5, with 10 bases fitting TRBD1. The CDR3 totals 14 residues. The V and J ends lost 6 bases and 11 bases, in that order; junction bases with no gene match: 13. Per germline, CDR1 DFQATT and CDR2 SNEGSKA (reference sequence). CDR3 in amino acids: CSARDRGLTGAQHF. DNA for the CDR3: TGCAGTGCCCGGGACAGGGGACTGACGGGGGCCCAGCATTTT.